This TCR beta chain derives from a study of shared clonotypes between healthy human individuals. Only CD45RO-negative cells positively selected for CCR7 counted as naive CD8 cells, so terminally differentiated effector memory CD45RA+ cells were excluded. Clones were read by immunoSEQ multiplex PCR, and TCRdb kept only the in-frame ones, dropping some. This sample has 500,000 to 700,000 clones, with 85% to 95% found just once. The V gene's germline CDR1 is MDHEN and CDR2 SYDVKM. There are 12 residues in the CDR3. V lost 5 bases, J lost 6 bases, and 11 bases lay in between. In this sample, this clone turned up once.

Sequencing used naive CD8+ T cells sorted from blood. The sequence came from a woman aged 25-40 years in good health. The chain employs TRBV28 and TRBJ2-7, with D maybe TRBD2 (6 bases). CDR3 loop: CASSLRRGEQYF. The CDR3 DNA follows: TGTGCCAGCAGTCTAAGGCGGGGCGAGCAGTACTTC.